This is a list of T cell receptor beta chains from one sample in a study of cytomegalovirus exposure and HLA in healthy donors. Sequencing was performed with immunoSEQ multiplex PCR; in TCRdb, only in-frame clones are kept and a portion is missing. Here the sample spans about 150,000 clones, around 70% being singletons. Sequenced: PBMCs. The receptors here all came from a man in his thirties or forties in good health and CMV-seronegative. The CDR3 runs from the conserved cysteine through the conserved F or W. The order of the fields is J gene, V gene, CDR3 protein.

TRBJ2-7 TRBV27 CASSSLRTGGLSEQYF
TRBJ1-5 TRBV29-1 CSVATGEEPQHF
TRBJ2-1 TRBV11-3 CASSLRFGNEQFF
TRBJ2-5 TRBV15 CATSSRQGASGETQYF
TRBJ2-5 TRBV7-8 CASSRGQGGQETQYF
TRBJ2-2 TRBV7-2 CASSSPRTSGVTGELFF
TRBJ2-7 TRBV4-2 CASSQEKAGLYEQYF
TRBJ2-7 TRBV6-1 CASRVVGTGLYEQYF
TRBJ2-5 TRBV19 CAKQGQETQYF
TRBJ2-7 TRBV29-1 CSVVQGGEQYF
TRBJ2-7 TRBV4-1 CASSQTSTGGPYEQYF
TRBJ2-1 TRBV4-3 CASSQDRTYNEQFF
TRBJ2-2 TRBV7-6 CASSLAQGATGELFF
TRBJ2-2 TRBV7-7 CASSPVGVGELFF
TRBJ2-7 TRBV9 CASSVATGGEQYF
TRBJ2-3 TRBV6-4 CASSEWASTDTQYF
TRBJ1-2 TRBV6-5 CASSYSKADGYTF
TRBJ2-2 TRBV6-6 CASSYRREGTGELFF
TRBJ2-1 TRBV28 CASSPRTGGRNEQFF
TRBJ1-5 TRBV9 CASSKTGGTNQPQHF
TRBJ2-5 TRBV7-3 CASSSRPKETQYF
TRBJ1-2 TRBV29-1 CSVEEIGGYGYPF
TRBJ1-1 TRBV3-1/TRBV3-2 CASSPPIRF
TRBJ1-6 TRBV7-3 CASSPGTANSPLHF